These T cell receptor beta chains were read from a single sample in a study of metastatic and nonmetastatic thyroid tumors. TCRdb re-processed the PCR reads through MiXCR. The data show 24,000 or so clones, approximately 19% seen once. Material: blood. The origin of the receptors is a male donor with papillary thyroid cancer or a benign thyroid nodule (not recorded which). Some clones in this sample may be carry-over from other donors' samples. The CDR3 runs from the conserved cysteine through the conserved F or W. The D gene is left open where the match is weak. The size entry is marked missing in some rows and otherwise reads once, few, many or a size class.

- | TRBJ1-2 | TRBV5-1 | many | CASSSAYGGYTF | TGCGCCAGCAGCTCGGCTTACGGTGGCTACACCTTC
- | TRBJ2-6 | TRBV20-1 | - | CSAVGPDRDVLTF | TGCAGTGCTGTCGGCCCAGATCGTGACGTCCTGACTTTC
TRBD1 | TRBJ2-3 | TRBV11-1 | - | CASSKAGQGTPDTQYF | TGTGCCAGCAGCAAGGCGGGACAGGGGACTCCAGATACGCAGTATTTT
- | TRBJ1-5 | TRBV7-3 | - | CASSSPFPQVSNQPQHF | TGTGCCAGCAGCTCTCCCTTTCCTCAAGTGAGCAATCAGCCCCAGCATTTT
TRBD1 | TRBJ2-7 | TRBV6-1 | - | CASIVQGVHYEQYF | TGTGCCAGCATAGTCCAGGGGGTACACTACGAGCAGTACTTC
- | TRBJ1-6 | TRBV19 | few | CASNRKDLGSPLHF | TGTGCCAGTAATCGCAAAGACCTTGGCTCACCCCTCCACTTT
TRBD2 | TRBJ2-5 | TRBV5-1 | - | CASSLAGTSGLRGGTQHF | TGCGCCAGCAGCTTGGCCGGGACTAGCGGGCTGCGGGGAGGGACACAGCACTTC
- | TRBJ1-4 | TRBV5-6 | many | CASSKRALGPPKLFF | TGTGCCAGCAGCAAAAGGGCCTTGGGCCCCCCAAAACTGTTTTTT
- | TRBJ1-2 | TRBV11-3 | - | CASSSDTDYGYTF | TGTGCCAGCAGCTCAGACACTGACTATGGCTACACCTTC
TRBD1 | TRBJ2-7 | TRBV5-8 | many | CASRPPGTGYYEQYF | TGTGCCAGCAGGCCCCCCGGGACAGGGTACTACGAGCAGTACTTC
- | TRBJ2-3 | TRBV4-1 | many | CASSQVDGRGQYF | TGCGCCAGCAGCCAAGTGGACGGCCGGGGGCAGTATTTT
- | TRBJ2-7 | TRBV20-1 | - | CSASPGSSSYEQYF | TGCAGTGCTAGCCCGGGCTCGAGCTCCTACGAGCAGTACTTC
- | TRBJ1-6 | TRBV20-1 | many | CSARDLGTSSPLHF | TGCAGTGCTAGAGATCTCGGAACATCCTCACCCCTCCACTTT
TRBD2 | TRBJ2-5 | TRBV6-1 | - | CACTHGRGVPQYF | TGTGCCTGCACTCACGGGCGGGGGGTGCCCCAGTACTTC
TRBD1 | TRBJ1-6 | TRBV6-1 | medium-sized | CASSRDRLNSPLHF | TGTGCCAGCAGCCGGGACAGGTTGAATTCACCCCTCCACTTT
TRBD1 | TRBJ2-7 | TRBV7-2 | many | CASSSKNPGQGFYEQYF | TGTGCCAGCAGCTCCAAAAATCCGGGACAGGGCTTCTACGAGCAGTACTTC
TRBD1 | TRBJ1-1 | TRBV20-1 | many | CSALLGQGVTEAFF | TGCAGTGCTTTATTGGGACAGGGGGTGACTGAAGCTTTCTTT
- | TRBJ1-2 | TRBV4-1 | many | CASSQGALNYGYTF | TGCGCCAGCAGCCAAGGAGCTTTGAACTATGGCTACACCTTC
TRBD1 | TRBJ1-6 | TRBV5-8 | many | CASSHGTGVGNSPLHF | TGTGCCAGCAGCCATGGGACAGGGGTTGGCAATTCACCCCTCCACTTT
- | TRBJ1-5 | TRBV2 | - | CAGSSLGHLNQPQHF | TGTGCCGGCAGTTCATTGGGACATCTCAATCAGCCCCAGCATTTT
- | TRBJ2-2 | TRBV6-1 | - | CASTITRNTGELFF | TGTGCCAGCACCATCACACGAAACACGGGGGAGCTGTTTTTT
- | TRBJ2-6 | TRBV2 | - | CASSAGTGRVPFLTF | TGTGCCAGCAGTGCAGGTACAGGGCGCGTTCCCTTCCTGACTTTC
- | TRBJ2-1 | TRBV12-3/TRBV12-4 | medium-sized | CASSPEEGNEQFF | TGTGCCAGCAGTCCCGAAGAGGGCAATGAGCAGTTCTTC
- | TRBJ2-1 | TRBV24-1 | medium-sized | CATSDPLTGFNEQFF | TGTGCCACCAGTGACCCTCTGACAGGATTCAACGAGCAGTTCTTC
TRBD2 | TRBJ2-7 | TRBV20-1 | many | CSATGLAASYEQYF | TGCAGTGCTACAGGACTAGCGGCCTCCTACGAGCAGTACTTC
TRBD2 | TRBJ2-3 | TRBV9 | many | CASSSSGRVGDTQYF | TGTGCCAGCAGCTCTAGCGGGAGGGTTGGAGATACGCAGTATTTT
- | TRBJ1-6 | TRBV20-1 | many | CSARGWSINSPLHF | TGCAGTGCTAGAGGCTGGAGCATTAATTCACCCCTCCACTTT
- | TRBJ1-2 | TRBV6-1 | medium-sized | CASRLSGYYGYTF | TGTGCCAGCAGATTGTCAGGCTACTATGGCTACACCTTC
TRBD2 | TRBJ2-1 | TRBV30 | many | CAWGGLAGLGEQFF | TGTGCCTGGGGCGGACTAGCGGGATTGGGTGAGCAGTTCTTC
- | TRBJ1-4 | TRBV5-5 | - | CASSFGFVQSNEKLFF | TGTGCCAGCAGCTTTGGTTTTGTCCAGTCTAATGAAAAACTGTTTTTT
TRBD2 | TRBJ2-2 | TRBV9 | many | CASRPPSGNTGELFF | TGTGCCAGCAGACCTCCTAGCGGAAACACCGGGGAGCTGTTTTTT
TRBD2 | TRBJ2-3 | TRBV2 | - | CASSVGTSSTDTQYF | TGTGCCAGCAGTGTAGGGACTAGCTCCACAGATACGCAGTATTTT
TRBD1 | TRBJ1-5 | TRBV6-1 | medium-sized | CASSRRDRASNQPQHF | TGTGCCAGCAGTCGGAGGGACAGGGCTTCCAATCAGCCCCAGCATTTT
- | TRBJ1-1 | TRBV6-1 | many | CASRDLGLNTEAFF | TGTGCCAGTAGGGACTTAGGGCTGAACACTGAAGCTTTCTTT
- | TRBJ2-3 | TRBV11-2 | - | CASSLDVGADTQYF | TGTGCCAGCAGCTTAGATGTCGGGGCAGATACGCAGTATTTT
- | TRBJ2-2 | TRBV19 | medium-sized | CASTGSGELFF | TGTGCCAGTACCGGAAGCGGGGAGCTGTTTTTT
TRBD2 | TRBJ2-7 | TRBV4-1 | - | CASSWGGSGYEQYF | TGCGCCAGCAGCTGGGGGGGGTCCGGCTACGAGCAGTACTTC
- | TRBJ2-3 | TRBV4-1 | many | CASSQEGGHTTDTQYF | TGCGCCAGCAGCCAAGAAGGCGGACATACCACAGATACGCAGTATTTT
- | TRBJ1-1 | TRBV20-1 | many | CSATNIDRLNTEAFF | TGCAGTGCTACAAATATAGACAGGTTGAACACTGAAGCTTTCTTT
TRBD2 | TRBJ2-7 | TRBV5-1 | - | CASSPGTSGALGGQYF | TGCGCCAGCAGCCCGGGGACTAGCGGGGCCTTAGGTGGGCAGTACTTC
- | TRBJ1-1 | TRBV20-1 | many | CSAAQGAQNTEAFF | TGCAGTGCTGCCCAGGGAGCTCAGAACACTGAAGCTTTCTTT
- | TRBJ1-1 | TRBV2 | many | CASSETRNTEAFF | TGTGCCAGCAGTGAGACACGGAACACTGAAGCTTTCTTT
- | TRBJ2-7 | TRBV3-1 | many | CASSPGGRGNEQYF | TGTGCCAGCAGCCCCGGAGGCAGGGGAAACGAGCAGTACTTC
- | TRBJ2-3 | TRBV27 | - | CASSPASTDTQYF | TGTGCCAGCAGTCCAGCTAGCACAGATACGCAGTATTTT
- | TRBJ2-3 | TRBV6-6 | medium-sized | CASSYIADPITDTQYF | TGTGCCAGCAGTTACATAGCGGACCCTATCACAGATACGCAGTATTTT
- | TRBJ2-5 | TRBV4-1 | - | CASSQGLTGIQETQYF | TGCGCCAGCAGCCAAGGCCTCACGGGAATACAAGAGACCCAGTACTTC
TRBD1 | TRBJ1-2 | TRBV5-5 | few | CASSLIPGQVYGYTF | TGTGCCAGCAGCTTGATTCCCGGACAGGTGTATGGCTACACCTTC
TRBD2 | TRBJ2-5 | TRBV10-1 | medium-sized | CASSESTSGTQETQYF | TGCGCCAGCAGTGAGTCGACTAGCGGGACTCAAGAGACCCAGTACTTC